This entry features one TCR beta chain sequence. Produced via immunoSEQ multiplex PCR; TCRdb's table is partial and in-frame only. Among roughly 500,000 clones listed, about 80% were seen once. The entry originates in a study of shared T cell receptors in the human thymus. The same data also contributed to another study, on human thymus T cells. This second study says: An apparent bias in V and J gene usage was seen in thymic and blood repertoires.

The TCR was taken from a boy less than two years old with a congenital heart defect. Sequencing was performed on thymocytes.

This CDR3 reads CASSPGDRQETQYF. The CDR3 region has the DNA TGCGCCAGCAGTCCTGGCGACAGGCAAGAGACCCAGTACTTC. V usage is TRBV5-1 and J usage is TRBJ2-5; D is perhaps TRBD1 (6 bases). V was pared by 5 bases and J by 2 bases, with 13 bases between. Germline V gene lookup returns CDR1 SGHRS and CDR2 YFSETQ. CDR3 length: 14 amino acids.